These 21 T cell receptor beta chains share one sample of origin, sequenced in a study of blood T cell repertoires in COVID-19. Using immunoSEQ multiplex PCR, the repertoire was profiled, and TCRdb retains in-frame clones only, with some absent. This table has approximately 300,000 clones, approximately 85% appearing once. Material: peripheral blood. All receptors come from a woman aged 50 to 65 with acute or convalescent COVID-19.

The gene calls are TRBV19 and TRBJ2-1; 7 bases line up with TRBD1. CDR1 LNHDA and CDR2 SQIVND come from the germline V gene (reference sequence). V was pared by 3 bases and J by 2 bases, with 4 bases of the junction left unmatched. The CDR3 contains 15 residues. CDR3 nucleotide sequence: TGTGCCAGTAGTATCAAGGGGGCTGCCTACAATGAGCAGTTCTTC. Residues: CASSIKGAAYNEQFF.

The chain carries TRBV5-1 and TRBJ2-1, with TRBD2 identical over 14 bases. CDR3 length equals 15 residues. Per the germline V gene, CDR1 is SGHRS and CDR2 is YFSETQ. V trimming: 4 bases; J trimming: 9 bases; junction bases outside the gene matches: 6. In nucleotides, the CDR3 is TGCGCCAGCAGCCGGGGACTAGCGGGAGTCGGTGAGCAGTTCTTC. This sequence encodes CASSRGLAGVGEQFF. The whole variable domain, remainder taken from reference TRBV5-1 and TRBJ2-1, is KAGVTQTPRYLIKTRGQQVTLSCSPISGHRSVSWYQQTPGQGLQFLFEYFSETQRNKGNFPGRFSGRQFSNSRSEMNVSTLELGDSALYLCASSRGLAGVGEQFFGPGTRLTVL.

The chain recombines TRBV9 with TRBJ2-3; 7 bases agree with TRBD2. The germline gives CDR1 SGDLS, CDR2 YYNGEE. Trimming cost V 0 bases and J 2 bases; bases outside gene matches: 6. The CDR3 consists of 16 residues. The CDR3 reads CASSVEGRANTDTQYF. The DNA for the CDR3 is TGTGCCAGCAGCGTAGAGGGGAGGGCCAACACAGATACGCAGTATTTT.

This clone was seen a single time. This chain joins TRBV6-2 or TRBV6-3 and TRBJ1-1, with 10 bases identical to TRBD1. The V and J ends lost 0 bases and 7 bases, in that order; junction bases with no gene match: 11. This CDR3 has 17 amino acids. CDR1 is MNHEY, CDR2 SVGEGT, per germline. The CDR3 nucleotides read TGTGCCAGCAGTTACTCTCAATCCACGGGACAGGGGCTTGAAGCTTTCTTT. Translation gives CASSYSQSTGQGLEAFF.

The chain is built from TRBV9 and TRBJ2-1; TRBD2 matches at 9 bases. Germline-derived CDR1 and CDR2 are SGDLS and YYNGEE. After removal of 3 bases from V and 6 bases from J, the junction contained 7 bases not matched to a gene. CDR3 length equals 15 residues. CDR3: CASSELAGVGNEQFF. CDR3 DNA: TGTGCCAGCAGCGAATTAGCGGGAGTCGGCAATGAGCAGTTCTTC.

CDR3 residues: CASSYSYGHGSYEQYF. CDR3 sequence (DNA): TGTGCCAGCAGTTACTCCTACGGACATGGGTCCTACGAGCAGTACTTC. The chain has TRBV6-5 and TRBJ2-7; perhaps TRBD1 as D (5 bases). Per germline, CDR1 MNHEY and CDR2 SVGAGI. V was trimmed by 0 bases and J by 1 base, leaving 13 bases between them. This CDR3 contains 16 residues.

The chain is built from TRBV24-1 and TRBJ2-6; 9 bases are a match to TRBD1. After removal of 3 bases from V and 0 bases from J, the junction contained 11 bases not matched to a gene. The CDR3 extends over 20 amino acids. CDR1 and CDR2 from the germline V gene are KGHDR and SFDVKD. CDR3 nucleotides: TGTGCCACCAGTGATACCCGGACAGGGGTTACAACCTCTGGGGCCAACGTCCTGACTTTC. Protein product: CATSDTRTGVTTSGANVLTF.

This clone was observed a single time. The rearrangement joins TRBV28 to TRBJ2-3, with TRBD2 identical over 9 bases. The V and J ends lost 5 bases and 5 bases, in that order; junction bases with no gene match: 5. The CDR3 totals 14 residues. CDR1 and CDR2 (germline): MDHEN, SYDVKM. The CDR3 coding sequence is TGTGCCAGCAGTCCTAGCGGGGCGGAAGATACGCAGTATTTT. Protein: CASSPSGAEDTQYF.

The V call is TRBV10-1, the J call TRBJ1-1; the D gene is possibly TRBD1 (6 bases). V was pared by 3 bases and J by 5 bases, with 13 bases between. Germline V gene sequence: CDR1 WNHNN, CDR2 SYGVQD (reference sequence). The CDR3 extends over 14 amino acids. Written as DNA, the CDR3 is TGCGCCAGCAGTGATGCGGGGGGGGCTACTGAAGCTTTCTTT. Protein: CASSDAGGATEAFF.

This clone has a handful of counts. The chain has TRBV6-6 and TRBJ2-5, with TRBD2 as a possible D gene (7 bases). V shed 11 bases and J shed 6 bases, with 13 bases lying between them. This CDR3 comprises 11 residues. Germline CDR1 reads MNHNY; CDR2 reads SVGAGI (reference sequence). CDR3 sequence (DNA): TGTGCCGGGGGGGCGCAAAAGACCCAGTACTTC. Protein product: CAGGAQKTQYF.

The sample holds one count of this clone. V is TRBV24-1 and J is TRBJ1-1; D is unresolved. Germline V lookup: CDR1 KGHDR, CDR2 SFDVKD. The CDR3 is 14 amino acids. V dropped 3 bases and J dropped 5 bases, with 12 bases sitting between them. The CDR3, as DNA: TGTGCCACCAGTGATACGGACCCGGGAACTGAAGCTTTCTTT. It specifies CATSDTDPGTEAFF.

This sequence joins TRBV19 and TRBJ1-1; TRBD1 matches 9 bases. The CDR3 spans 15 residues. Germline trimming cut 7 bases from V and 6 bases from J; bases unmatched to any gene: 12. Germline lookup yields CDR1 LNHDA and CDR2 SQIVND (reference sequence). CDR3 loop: CASNTGTGNHAEAFF. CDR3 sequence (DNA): TGTGCCAGTAATACCGGGACAGGGAACCATGCTGAAGCTTTCTTT.

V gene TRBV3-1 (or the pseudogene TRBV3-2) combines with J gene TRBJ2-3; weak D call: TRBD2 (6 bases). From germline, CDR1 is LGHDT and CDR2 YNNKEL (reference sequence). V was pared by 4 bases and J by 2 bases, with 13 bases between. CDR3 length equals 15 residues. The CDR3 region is CASSRLEGVTDTQYF. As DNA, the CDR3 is TGTGCCAGCAGCCGTTTGGAGGGAGTCACAGATACGCAGTATTTT.

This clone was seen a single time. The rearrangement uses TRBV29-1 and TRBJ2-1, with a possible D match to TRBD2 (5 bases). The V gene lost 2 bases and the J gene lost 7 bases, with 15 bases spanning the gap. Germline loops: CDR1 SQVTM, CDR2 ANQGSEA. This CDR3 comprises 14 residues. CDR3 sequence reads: CSVENGLFFNEQFF. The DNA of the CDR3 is TGCAGCGTTGAAAATGGACTCTTTTTTAATGAGCAGTTCTTC.

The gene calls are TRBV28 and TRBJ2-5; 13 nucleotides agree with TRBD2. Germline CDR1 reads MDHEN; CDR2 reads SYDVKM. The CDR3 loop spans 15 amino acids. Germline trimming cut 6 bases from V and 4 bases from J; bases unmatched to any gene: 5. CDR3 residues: CASRVLAGGLETQYF. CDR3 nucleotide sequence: TGTGCCAGCAGGGTACTAGCGGGAGGGTTAGAGACCCAGTACTTC.

The CDR3 region is CASSSTGGGQPQHF. CDR3 DNA: TGTGCCAGTAGTTCGACAGGTGGAGGTCAGCCCCAGCATTTT. The chain links TRBV19 to TRBJ1-5, with TRBD1 as a possible D gene (6 bases). Trimming took 5 bases from V and 6 from J, leaving 14 bases between them. The CDR3 covers 14 residues. In germline, CDR1 is LNHDA, CDR2 SQIVND (reference sequence).

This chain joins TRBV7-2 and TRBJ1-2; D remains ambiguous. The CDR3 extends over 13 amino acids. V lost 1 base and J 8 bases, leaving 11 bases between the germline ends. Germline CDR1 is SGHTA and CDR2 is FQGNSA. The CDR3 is CASSLVVSGGYTF. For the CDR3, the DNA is TGTGCCAGCAGCTTAGTGGTCTCGGGGGGCTACACCTTC.

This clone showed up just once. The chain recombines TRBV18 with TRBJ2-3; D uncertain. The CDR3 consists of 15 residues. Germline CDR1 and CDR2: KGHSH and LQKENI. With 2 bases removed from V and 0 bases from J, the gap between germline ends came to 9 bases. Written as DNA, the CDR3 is TGTGCCAGCTCACCATACGACACCAGCACAGATACGCAGTATTTT. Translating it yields CASSPYDTSTDTQYF.

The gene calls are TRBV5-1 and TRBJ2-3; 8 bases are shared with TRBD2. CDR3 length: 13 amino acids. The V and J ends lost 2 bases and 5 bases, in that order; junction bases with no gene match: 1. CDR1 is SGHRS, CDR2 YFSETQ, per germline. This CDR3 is CASSFGTRDTQYF. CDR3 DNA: TGCGCCAGCAGCTTCGGGACTAGAGATACGCAGTATTTT.

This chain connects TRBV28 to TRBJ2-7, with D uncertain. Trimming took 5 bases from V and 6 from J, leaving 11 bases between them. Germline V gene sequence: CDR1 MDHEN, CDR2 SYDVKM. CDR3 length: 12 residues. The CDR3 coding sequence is TGTGCCAGCAGTCCCTTACGGAGCGAGCAGTACTTC. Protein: CASSPLRSEQYF.

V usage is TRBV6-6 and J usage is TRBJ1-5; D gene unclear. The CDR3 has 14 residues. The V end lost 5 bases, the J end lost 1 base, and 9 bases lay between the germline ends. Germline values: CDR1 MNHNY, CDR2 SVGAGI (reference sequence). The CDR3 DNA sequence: TGTGCCAGCAGTGACGGGGTAAGCAATCAGCCCCAGCATTTT. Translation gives CASSDGVSNQPQHF.